This T cell receptor beta chain is from a study of OX40 agonist ivuxolimab in advanced cancers. Study information: Dose-escalation patients had hepatocellular carcinoma, melanoma, renal cell or head and neck cancer. Of the participants, approximately 44% had some prior anti-PD-1, anti-PD-L1 or anti-CTLA-4 therapy, which was allowed.

Per the germline V gene, CDR1 is WSHSY and CDR2 is SAAADI. The CDR3 is 15 residues long. Trimming took 2 bases from V and 4 from J, leaving 12 bases between them. Notes on this clone: The antigen is unknown.

Profiled with immunoSEQ multiplex PCR; TCRdb holds only in-frame clones, not every one. This table has tens of thousands of clones, approximately 91% appearing once. Study observations and caveats: The antigen specificity of the peripheral T cells (those that were expanded) was not determined.

The rearrangement uses TRBV10-2 and TRBJ2-1; D perhaps matches TRBD2 (6 bases). Sequenced material: CD4+ or CD8+ T cells sorted from blood, taken in a trial of the OX40 agonist ivuxolimab. This sequence originates from an adult with an advanced solid tumor such as melanoma, head and neck, liver or kidney cancer. CDR3 in amino acids: CASSESSGQYNEQFF. Written as DNA, the CDR3 is TGCGCCAGCAGTGAGAGCAGCGGGCAGTACAATGAGCAGTTCTTC.